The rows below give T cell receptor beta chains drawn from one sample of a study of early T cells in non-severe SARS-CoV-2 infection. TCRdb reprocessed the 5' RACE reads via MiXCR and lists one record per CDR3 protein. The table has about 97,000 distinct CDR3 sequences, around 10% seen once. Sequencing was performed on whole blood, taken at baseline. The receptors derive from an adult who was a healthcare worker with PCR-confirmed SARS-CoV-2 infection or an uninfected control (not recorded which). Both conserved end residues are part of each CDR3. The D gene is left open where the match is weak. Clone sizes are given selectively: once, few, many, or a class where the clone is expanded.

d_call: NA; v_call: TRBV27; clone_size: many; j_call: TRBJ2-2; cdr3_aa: CASSSSRGGTGELFF; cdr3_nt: TGTGCCAGCAGCTCTTCAAGGGGTGGCACCGGGGAGCTGTTTTTT
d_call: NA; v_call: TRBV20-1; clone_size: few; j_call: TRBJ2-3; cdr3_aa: CSANGGRTDTQYF; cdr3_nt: TGCAGTGCTAACGGTGGGCGCACAGATACGCAGTATTTT
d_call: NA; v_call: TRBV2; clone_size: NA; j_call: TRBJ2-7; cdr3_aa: CASSGQDYEQYF; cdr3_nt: TGTGCCAGCAGTGGCCAGGACTACGAGCAGTACTTC
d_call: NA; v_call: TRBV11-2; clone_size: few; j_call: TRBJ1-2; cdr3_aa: CASSSYIRRDGYTF; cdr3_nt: TGTGCCAGCAGCTCCTACATCCGAAGGGATGGCTACACCTTC
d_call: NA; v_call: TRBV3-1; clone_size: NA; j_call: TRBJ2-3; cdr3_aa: CASSQDGAKRTQYF; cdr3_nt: TGTGCCAGCAGCCAAGACGGGGCTAAGCGAACGCAGTATTTT
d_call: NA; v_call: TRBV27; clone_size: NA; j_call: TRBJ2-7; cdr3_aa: CASSFAGPRVGQYF; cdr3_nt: TGTGCCAGCAGTTTCGCGGGACCCAGGGTAGGGCAGTACTTC
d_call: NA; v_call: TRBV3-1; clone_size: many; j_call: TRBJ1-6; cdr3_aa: CASSHASNNSPLHF; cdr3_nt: TGTGCCAGCAGCCATGCCAGCAATAATTCACCCCTCCACTTT
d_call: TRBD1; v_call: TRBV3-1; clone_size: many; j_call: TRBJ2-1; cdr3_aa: CASSQDAGGREQFF; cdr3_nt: TGTGCCAGCAGCCAAGACGCAGGGGGCCGTGAGCAGTTCTTC
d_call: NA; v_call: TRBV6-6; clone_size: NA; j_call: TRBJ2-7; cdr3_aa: CASRKGYEQYF; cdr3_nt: TGTGCCAGCAGGAAGGGATACGAGCAGTACTTC
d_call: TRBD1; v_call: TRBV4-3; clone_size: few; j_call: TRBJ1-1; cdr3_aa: CASSQDRGRLNTEAFF; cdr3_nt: TGCGCCAGCAGCCAAGACAGGGGGCGCTTGAACACTGAAGCTTTCTTT
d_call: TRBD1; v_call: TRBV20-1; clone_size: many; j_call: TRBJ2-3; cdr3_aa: CSAQAWDRDPDTQYF; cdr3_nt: TGCAGTGCTCAAGCCTGGGACAGGGACCCAGATACGCAGTATTTT
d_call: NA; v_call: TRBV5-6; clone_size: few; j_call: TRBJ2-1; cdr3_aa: CASSTPDNEQFF; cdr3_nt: TGTGCCAGCAGCACCCCCGACAATGAGCAGTTCTTC
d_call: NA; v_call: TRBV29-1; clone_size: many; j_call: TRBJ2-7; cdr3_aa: CSVKVTYEQYF; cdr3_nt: TGCAGCGTGAAAGTAACCTACGAGCAGTACTTC
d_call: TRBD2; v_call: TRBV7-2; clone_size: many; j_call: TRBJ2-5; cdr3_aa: CASSPRLAGLLETQYF; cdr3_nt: TGTGCCAGCAGCCCCCGGTTAGCGGGCCTTTTGGAGACCCAGTACTTC
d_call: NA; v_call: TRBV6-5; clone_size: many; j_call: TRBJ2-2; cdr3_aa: CASSYSAGSNTGELFF; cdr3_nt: TGTGCCAGCAGTTACTCGGCGGGATCGAACACCGGGGAGCTGTTTTTT
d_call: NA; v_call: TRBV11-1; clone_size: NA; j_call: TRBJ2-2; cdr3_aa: CASSLNPTATGELFF; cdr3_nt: TGTGCCAGCAGCTTAAATCCGACGGCCACCGGGGAGCTGTTTTTT
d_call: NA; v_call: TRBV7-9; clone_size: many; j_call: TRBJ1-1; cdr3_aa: CASSQAPGTEAFF; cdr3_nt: TGTGCCAGCAGCCAAGCGCCGGGCACTGAAGCTTTCTTT
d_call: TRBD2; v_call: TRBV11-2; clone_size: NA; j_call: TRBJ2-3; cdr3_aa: CASSPGASGGVTQYF; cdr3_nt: TGTGCCAGCAGCCCCGGGGCTAGCGGGGGGGTTACGCAGTATTTT
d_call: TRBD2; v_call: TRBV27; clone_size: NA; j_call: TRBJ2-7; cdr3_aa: CASSFRTSEFEQYF; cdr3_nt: TGTGCCAGCAGTTTCCGGACTAGTGAGTTCGAGCAGTACTTC
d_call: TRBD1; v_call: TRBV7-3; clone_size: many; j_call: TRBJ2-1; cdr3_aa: CASSHSTGERYNEQFF; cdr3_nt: TGTGCCAGCAGCCACTCGACAGGGGAAAGATACAATGAGCAGTTCTTC
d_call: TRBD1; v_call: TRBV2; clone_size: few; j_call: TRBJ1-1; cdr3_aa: CASSVTGVGTEAFF; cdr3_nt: TGTGCCAGCAGTGTAACAGGGGTAGGCACTGAAGCTTTCTTT
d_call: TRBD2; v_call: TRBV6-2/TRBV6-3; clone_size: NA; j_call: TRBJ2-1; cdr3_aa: CASSGSGRGNEQFF; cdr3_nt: TGTGCCAGCAGCGGTAGCGGGAGGGGTAATGAGCAGTTCTTC
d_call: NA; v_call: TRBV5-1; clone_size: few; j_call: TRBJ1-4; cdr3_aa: CASSFGGQGEKLFF; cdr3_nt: TGCGCCAGCAGCTTCGGTGGTCAGGGCGAAAAACTGTTTTTT
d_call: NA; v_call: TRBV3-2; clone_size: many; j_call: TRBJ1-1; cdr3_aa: CASRPTTGFTEAFF; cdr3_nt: TGTGCCAGCAGACCCACGACAGGGTTCACTGAAGCTTTCTTT
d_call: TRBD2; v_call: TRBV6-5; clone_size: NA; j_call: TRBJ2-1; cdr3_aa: CASTRTSGGYNEQFF; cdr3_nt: TGTGCCAGCACCCGGACTAGCGGGGGTTACAATGAGCAGTTCTTC
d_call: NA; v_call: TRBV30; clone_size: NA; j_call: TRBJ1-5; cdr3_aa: CAWSSIQGNQPQHF; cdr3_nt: TGTGCCTGGAGTTCAATCCAGGGAAATCAGCCCCAGCATTTT
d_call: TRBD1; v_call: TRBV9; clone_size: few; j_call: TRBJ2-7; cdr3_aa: CASSVGDRGSYEQYF; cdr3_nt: TGTGCCAGCAGCGTTGGGGACAGGGGGTCCTACGAGCAGTACTTC
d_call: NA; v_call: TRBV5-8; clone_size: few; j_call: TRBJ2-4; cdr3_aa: CASSPKILAKNIQYF; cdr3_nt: TGTGCCAGCAGCCCGAAGATTCTAGCCAAAAACATTCAGTACTTC
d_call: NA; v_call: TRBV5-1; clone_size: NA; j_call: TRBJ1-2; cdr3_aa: CASSFWISSGYGYTF; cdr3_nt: TGCGCCAGCAGCTTTTGGATCTCATCCGGCTATGGCTACACCTTC